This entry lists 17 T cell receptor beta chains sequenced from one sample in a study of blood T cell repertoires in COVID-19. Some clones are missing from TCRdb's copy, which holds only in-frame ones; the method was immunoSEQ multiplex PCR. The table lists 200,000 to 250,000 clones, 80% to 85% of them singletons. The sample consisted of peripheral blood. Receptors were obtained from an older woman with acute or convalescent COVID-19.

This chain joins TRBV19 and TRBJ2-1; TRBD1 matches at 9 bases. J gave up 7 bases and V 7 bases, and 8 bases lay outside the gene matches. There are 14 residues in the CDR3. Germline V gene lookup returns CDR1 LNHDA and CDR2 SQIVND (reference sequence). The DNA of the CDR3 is TGTGCCAGTACCCGGACAGGGGTCGGGAATGAGCAGTTCTTC. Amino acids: CASTRTGVGNEQFF.

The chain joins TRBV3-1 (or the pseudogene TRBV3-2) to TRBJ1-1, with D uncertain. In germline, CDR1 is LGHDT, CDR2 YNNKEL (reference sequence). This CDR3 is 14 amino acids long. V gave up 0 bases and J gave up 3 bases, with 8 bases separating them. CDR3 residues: CASSQDRRDTEAFF. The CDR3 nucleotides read TGTGCCAGCAGCCAAGATAGGCGGGACACTGAAGCTTTCTTT.

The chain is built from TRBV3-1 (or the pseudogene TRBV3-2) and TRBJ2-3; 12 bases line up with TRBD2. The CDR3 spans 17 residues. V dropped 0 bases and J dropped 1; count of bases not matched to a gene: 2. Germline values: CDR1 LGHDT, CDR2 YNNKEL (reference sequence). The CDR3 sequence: CASSQDGTSGRTDTQYF. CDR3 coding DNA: TGTGCCAGCAGCCAAGATGGGACTAGCGGGCGCACAGATACGCAGTATTTT.

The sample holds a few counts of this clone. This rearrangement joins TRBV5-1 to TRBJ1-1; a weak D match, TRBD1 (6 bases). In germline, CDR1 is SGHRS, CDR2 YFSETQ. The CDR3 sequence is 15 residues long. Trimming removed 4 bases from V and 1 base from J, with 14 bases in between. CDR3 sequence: CASSRRDTWNTEAFF. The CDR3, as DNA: TGCGCCAGCAGCAGACGGGACACTTGGAACACTGAAGCTTTCTTT.

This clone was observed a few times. CDR3 residues: CASKQGGTYEQYF. The CDR3, as DNA: TGTGCCAGCAAGCAGGGAGGGACCTACGAGCAGTACTTC. V is TRBV5-4 and J is TRBJ2-7; 7 bases are a match to TRBD2. The length of the CDR3 is 13 residues. From germline, CDR1 is SGHNT and CDR2 YYREEE (reference sequence). Germline trimming cut 6 bases from V and 2 bases from J; bases unmatched to any gene: 5.

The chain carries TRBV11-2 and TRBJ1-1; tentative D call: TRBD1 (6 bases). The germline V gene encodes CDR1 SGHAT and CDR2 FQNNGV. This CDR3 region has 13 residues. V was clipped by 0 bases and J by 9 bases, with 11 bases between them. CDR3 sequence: CASSLELQGKAFF. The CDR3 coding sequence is TGTGCCAGCAGCTTAGAACTACAGGGAAAAGCTTTCTTT.

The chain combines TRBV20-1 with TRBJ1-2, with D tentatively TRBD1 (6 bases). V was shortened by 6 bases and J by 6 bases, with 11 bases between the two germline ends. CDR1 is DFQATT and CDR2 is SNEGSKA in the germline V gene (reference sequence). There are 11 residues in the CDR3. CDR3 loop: CSASGQDGYTF. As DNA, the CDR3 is TGCAGTGCATCGGGACAAGATGGCTACACCTTC.

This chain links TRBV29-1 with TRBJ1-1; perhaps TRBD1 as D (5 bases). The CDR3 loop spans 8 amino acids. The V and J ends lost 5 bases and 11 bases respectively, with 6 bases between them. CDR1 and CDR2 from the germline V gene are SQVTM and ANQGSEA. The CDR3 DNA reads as TGCAGCGTTCCAGGGGCTTTCTTT. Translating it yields CSVPGAFF.

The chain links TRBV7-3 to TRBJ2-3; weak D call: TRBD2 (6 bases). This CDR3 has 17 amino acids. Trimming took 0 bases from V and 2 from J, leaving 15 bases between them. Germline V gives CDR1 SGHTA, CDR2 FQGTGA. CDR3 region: CASSLTLRGRPTDTQYF. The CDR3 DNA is TGTGCCAGCAGCTTAACGCTGCGGGGCCGGCCCACAGATACGCAGTATTTT.

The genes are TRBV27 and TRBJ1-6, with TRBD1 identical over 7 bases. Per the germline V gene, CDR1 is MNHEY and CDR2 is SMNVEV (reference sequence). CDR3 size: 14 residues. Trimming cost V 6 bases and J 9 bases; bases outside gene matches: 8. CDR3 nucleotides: TGTGCCAGCAGATATACAGGGGCGGGTTCACCCCTCCACTTT. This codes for CASRYTGAGSPLHF.

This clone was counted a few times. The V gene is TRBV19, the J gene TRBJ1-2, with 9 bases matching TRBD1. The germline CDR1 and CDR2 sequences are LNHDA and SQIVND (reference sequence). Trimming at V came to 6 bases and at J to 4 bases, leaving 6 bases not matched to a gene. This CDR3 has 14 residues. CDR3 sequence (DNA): TGTGCCAGTAGCAGAAGGGGACAGGGCTATGGCTACACCTTC. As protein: CASSRRGQGYGYTF.

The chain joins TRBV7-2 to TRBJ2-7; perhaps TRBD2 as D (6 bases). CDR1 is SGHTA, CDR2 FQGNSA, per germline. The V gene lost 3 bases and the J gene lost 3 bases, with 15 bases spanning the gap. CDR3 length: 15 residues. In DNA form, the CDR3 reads TGTGCCAGCAGCTTGATCCCGGGACTGGACTACGAGCAGTACTTC. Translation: CASSLIPGLDYEQYF. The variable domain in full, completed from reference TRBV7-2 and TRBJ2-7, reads GAGVSQSPSNKVTEKGKDVELRCDPISGHTALYWYRQSLGQGLEFLIYFQGNSAPDKSGLPSDRFSAERTGGSVSTLTIQRTQQEDSAVYLCASSLIPGLDYEQYFGPGTRLTVT.

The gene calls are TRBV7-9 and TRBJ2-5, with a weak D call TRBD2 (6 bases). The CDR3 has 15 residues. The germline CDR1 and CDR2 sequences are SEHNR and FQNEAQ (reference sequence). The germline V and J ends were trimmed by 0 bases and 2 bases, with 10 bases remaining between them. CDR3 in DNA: TGTGCCAGCAGCTTAGCGGGGGGAATTCAAGAGACCCAGTACTTC. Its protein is CASSLAGGIQETQYF.

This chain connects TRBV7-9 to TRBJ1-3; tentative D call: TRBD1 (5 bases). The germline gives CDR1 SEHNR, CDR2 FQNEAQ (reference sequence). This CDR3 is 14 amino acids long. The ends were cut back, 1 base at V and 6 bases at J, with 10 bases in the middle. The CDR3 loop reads CASSLGREENTIYF. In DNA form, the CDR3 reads TGTGCCAGCAGCTTAGGCAGGGAGGAAAACACCATATATTTT.

The CDR3 nucleotides read TGTGCCAGCAGCGAGAAAAACGGTGAAAAACTGTTTTTT. As protein: CASSEKNGEKLFF. This sequence joins TRBV9 and TRBJ1-4; unclear D gene. The germline V gene encodes CDR1 SGDLS and CDR2 YYNGEE. This CDR3 has 13 residues. V was clipped by 3 bases and J by 7 bases, with 10 bases between them. The whole variable domain, remainder taken from reference TRBV9 and TRBJ1-4, is DSGVTQTPKHLITATGQRVTLRCSPRSGDLSVYWYQQSLDQGLQFLIQYYNGEERAKGNILERFSAQQFPDLHSELNLSSLELGDSALYFCASSEKNGEKLFFGSGTQLSVL.

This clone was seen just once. Here the CDR3 reads CASSPWTENYGYTF. The DNA for the CDR3 is TGTGCCAGCAGCCCTTGGACAGAAAACTATGGCTACACCTTC. The rearrangement links TRBV7-9 to TRBJ1-2; D may be TRBD1 (6 bases). CDR1 is SEHNR, CDR2 FQNEAQ, per germline (reference sequence). V was cut by 5 bases and J by 2 bases, with 12 bases left in between. The CDR3 runs to 14 residues.

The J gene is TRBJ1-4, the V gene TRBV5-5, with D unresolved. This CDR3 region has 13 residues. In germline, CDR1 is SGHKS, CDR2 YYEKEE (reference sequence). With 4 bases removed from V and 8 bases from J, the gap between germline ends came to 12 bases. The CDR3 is CASSLRNVEKLFF. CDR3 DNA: TGTGCCAGCAGCCTCAGGAACGTAGAAAAACTGTTTTTT.